Following are 14 T cell receptor beta chains from one sample sequenced in a study of read filtering for tumor transcriptome and immune sequencing (dated by TCRdb to 2020 to 2021). Sequencing was carried out with an Illumina HiSeq 4000. The Immunoverse kit was used to build TCR libraries from about 400 ng RNA, with molecular barcoded adaptors covering alpha/delta and beta/gamma chains. Using fastp at Q25 and MiXCR, TCRdb reprocessed the public reads and kept productive beta chains. Identical CDR3 proteins give one entry, which carries the most common genes and DNA. Across this sample there are about 86,000 distinct CDR3 sequences, with roughly an eighth seen only once. The ten largest account for 14% to 15% of the sample. The material sequenced was a population of CD138-negative cells sorted from bone marrow. The meaning of the sample's cell subset or site label: bone marrow mononuclear cells depleted of CD138+ plasma/myeloma cells by negative magnetic selection. Receptor source: a donor aged 40 or over with multiple myeloma.

This clonotype was counted at least ten times. The genes are TRBV3-1 and TRBJ1-1; 12 bases line up with TRBD1. V lost 5 bases to trimming and J lost 6 bases; unmatched junction nucleotides: 7. This CDR3 spans 15 amino acids. CDR1 and CDR2 (germline): LGHDT, YNNKEL (reference sequence). In nucleotides, the CDR3 is TGTGCCAGCAGCAGTGACGGGACAGGGGGCTCTGAAGCTTTCTTT. Protein product: CASSSDGTGGSEAFF.

This clonotype turned up a few times. The V and J genes are TRBV6-2 or TRBV6-3 and TRBJ2-7, with 9 bases matching TRBD2. CDR1 is MNHEY and CDR2 is SVGEGT in the germline V gene. J was trimmed by 0 bases and V by 2 bases; bases with no gene match: 5. CDR3 size: 16 residues. The CDR3 DNA reads as TGTGCCAGCAGTTACCCCTCTAGCGGGAACTCCTACGAGCAGTACTTC. Residues: CASSYPSSGNSYEQYF.

This clonotype showed up many times. The chain is built from TRBV10-1 and TRBJ2-5, with 8 bases identical to TRBD2. In germline, CDR1 is WNHNN, CDR2 SYGVQD (reference sequence). The CDR3 runs to 15 residues. V lost 3 bases to trimming and J lost 5 bases; unmatched junction nucleotides: 8. The CDR3 region is CASSEDGRVGETQYF. CDR3 nucleotide sequence: TGCGCCAGCAGTGAAGACGGGAGGGTCGGGGAGACCCAGTACTTC.

The table lists this clonotype with many counts. V usage is TRBV2 and J usage is TRBJ2-1; no definite D call. The CDR3 has 13 amino acids. Germline V lookup: CDR1 SNHLY, CDR2 FYNNEI. Trimming took off 2 bases at V and 5 bases at J, with 7 bases between the two ends. This CDR3 is CASSERQDNEQFF. For the CDR3, the DNA is TGTGCCAGCAGTGAACGTCAGGACAATGAGCAGTTCTTC. The whole variable domain, remainder taken from reference TRBV2 and TRBJ2-1, is EPEVTQTPSHQVTQMGQEVILRCVPISNHLYFYWYRQILGQKVEFLVSFYNNEISEKSEIFDDQFSVERPDGSNFTLKIRSTKLEDSAMYFCASSERQDNEQFFGPGTRLTVL.

The chain carries TRBV29-1 and TRBJ2-5; 8 bases align to TRBD2. Per the germline V gene, CDR1 is SQVTM and CDR2 is ANQGSEA. This CDR3 spans 12 amino acids. Unmatched junction bases numbered 6, after V lost 7 bases and J lost 5 bases. This CDR3 is CSATSGSETQYF. For the CDR3, the DNA is TGCAGCGCCACCAGCGGGAGTGAGACCCAGTACTTC.

This clonotype was recorded many times. The chain carries TRBV5-1 and TRBJ2-1; 9 bases are shared with TRBD2. CDR1 and CDR2 (germline): SGHRS, YFSETQ. CDR3 length: 14 residues. V lost 5 bases and J lost 5; bases outside the gene matches: 5. Written as DNA, the CDR3 is TGCGCCAGCAGAGGCGGGAGGGGTCACAATGAGCAGTTCTTC. Translated: CASRGGRGHNEQFF.

This clonotype was seen many times. The chain has TRBV7-2 and TRBJ1-2; TRBD1 agrees at 7 bases. Germline V CDR1 and CDR2: SGHTA, FQGNSA. The CDR3 contains 14 residues. V trimming: 1 base; J trimming: 8 bases; junction bases outside the gene matches: 7. CDR3 DNA: TGTGCCAGCAGCTTAGTGGCACAGGGGAGCGGCTACACCTTC. Its translation: CASSLVAQGSGYTF.

This clonotype showed up many times. The chain combines TRBV7-2 with TRBJ2-2, with TRBD1 identical over 8 bases. With 4 bases clipped from V and 7 bases from J, the junction kept 8 bases outside the gene matches. In germline, CDR1 is SGHTA, CDR2 FQGNSA. This CDR3 comprises 15 residues. CDR3 nucleotides: TGTGCCAGCAGCTCAGGACAGGGTTATGGCGGGGAGCTGTTTTTT. This gives the protein CASSSGQGYGGELFF. Full variable domain (missing parts from reference TRBV7-2 and TRBJ2-2): GAGVSQSPSNKVTEKGKDVELRCDPISGHTALYWYRQSLGQGLEFLIYFQGNSAPDKSGLPSDRFSAERTGGSVSTLTIQRTQQEDSAVYLCASSSGQGYGGELFFGEGSRLTVL.

As regards this clonotype: One junction end disagrees with the germline gene, perhaps due to a read error. This chain links TRBV3-1 with TRBJ1-1; D possibly corresponds to TRBD1 (6 bases). Germline V gene lookup returns CDR1 LGHDT and CDR2 YNNKEL (reference sequence). The CDR3 is 16 amino acids. The CDR3 nucleotides are TGTGCCAGCAGCCAGGATCTAGCTTGGGGGCAAACTGAAGCTTCCTTT. This translates into CASSQDLAWGQTEASF. Full variable domain (remainder filled in from reference TRBV3-1 and TRBJ1-1): DTAVSQTPKYLVTQMGNDKSIKCEQNLGHDTMYWYKQDSKKFLKIMFSYNNKELIINETVPNRFSPKSPDKAHLNLHINSLELGDSAVYFCASSQDLAWGQTEASFGQGTRLTVV.

This clonotype was recorded at least ten times. The V gene is TRBV12-3 or TRBV12-4, the J gene TRBJ2-6, with D possibly matching TRBD1 (5 bases). CDR3 length: 16 residues. Trimming cost V 5 bases and J 1 base, with 12 bases left between them. CDR3 nucleotides: TGTGCCAGCAGTAGAGAGACAGTGTCTGGGGCCAACGTCCTGACTTTC. Residues: CASSRETVSGANVLTF.

For this clonotype: At one boundary the junction diverges from the germline segment, which might be a read error. The chain employs TRBV29-1 and TRBJ2-5; TRBD1 matches 8 bases. In germline, CDR1 is SQVTM, CDR2 ANQGSEA. The CDR3 sequence is 13 residues long. The CDR3 DNA follows: TGCAGCGTTGAGGGACAGGCGGGCGAGACTCAGTACTTC. Its protein is CSVEGQAGETQYF. Variable domain in full (rest from reference TRBV29-1 and TRBJ2-5): SAVISQKPSRDICQRGTSLTIQCQVDSQVTMMFWYRQQPGQSLTLIATANQGSEATYESGFVIDKFPISRPNLTFSTLTVSNMSPEDSSIYLCSVEGQAGETQYFGPGTRLLVL.

This clonotype was found many times. The chain couples TRBV7-2 to TRBJ2-7, with 7 bases that match TRBD1. The CDR3 has 13 amino acids. After removal of 4 bases from V and 7 bases from J, the junction contained 7 bases not matched to a gene. Germline V gene sequence: CDR1 SGHTA, CDR2 FQGNSA. The CDR3 coding sequence is TGTGCCAGCAGCTCCACCAAACAGGGGGAGCAGTACTTC. Translated: CASSSTKQGEQYF.

Concerning this clonotype: This may be a read error: a much more frequent sequence differs by one nucleotide. The chain links TRBV18 to TRBJ2-5, with TRBD2 as a possible D gene (6 bases). The germline gives CDR1 KGHSH, CDR2 LQKENI. This CDR3 has 17 residues. The DNA of the CDR3 is TGTGCCACCTCACCACCGTCCCAAGCGGGCTGGGGAGAGACCCAGTACTTC. Translated: CATSPPSQAGWGETQYF.

As regards this clonotype: One base away lies a much larger clone, so this may be a sequencing read error. The chain uses TRBV12-3 or TRBV12-4 and TRBJ1-1, with unresolved D. The closer fit of TRBJ1-6 to the DNA end suggests the J call may be wrong. This CDR3 is built from 14 residues. The CDR3 sequence is CAGSFLAHRSPLHF. CDR3 coding DNA: TGTGCCGGCAGTTTTCTCGCTCACCGCTCACCCCTCCACTTT.